The 25 T cell receptor beta chains below all came from one sample that was sequenced in a study of blood T cell repertoires in COVID-19. Sequenced by immunoSEQ multiplex PCR; TCRdb stores in-frame clones only, minus some. The sample shows roughly 290,000 clones, approximately 89% of them seen only once. The material sequenced was peripheral blood. Receptors were obtained from a woman aged 55-75 years with acute or convalescent COVID-19.

The genes are TRBV11-2 and TRBJ2-2; D possibly corresponds to TRBD1 (6 bases). There are 14 residues in the CDR3. Deletions cut 4 bases from V and 7 bases from J, with 13 bases between. Germline assignment: CDR1 SGHAT and CDR2 FQNNGV. Here the CDR3 reads CASSSTGIGGELFF. DNA of the CDR3: TGTGCCAGCAGCTCCACAGGGATTGGCGGGGAGCTGTTTTTT.

This clone appeared a single time. The rearrangement joins TRBV5-4 to TRBJ2-1; 10 nucleotides line up with TRBD2. Per the germline V gene, CDR1 is SGHNT and CDR2 is YYREEE (reference sequence). The CDR3 loop spans 17 amino acids. Trimming cost V 4 bases and J 6 bases; bases outside gene matches: 13. CDR3 residues: CASSVGLLSGRGNEQFF. The DNA of the CDR3 is TGTGCCAGCAGCGTCGGACTACTCAGCGGGAGGGGCAATGAGCAGTTCTTC.

The gene calls are TRBV19 and TRBJ2-3; 10 bases match TRBD2. With V trimmed by 4 bases and J by 4 bases, 8 bases remained unmatched. Germline V CDR1 and CDR2: LNHDA, SQIVND (reference sequence). The CDR3 loop spans 16 amino acids. The CDR3 sequence: CASSTPLAGNADTQYF. CDR3 in DNA: TGTGCCAGTAGTACTCCACTAGCGGGGAACGCAGATACGCAGTATTTT.

V usage is TRBV29-1 and J usage is TRBJ2-5; D gene unclear. This CDR3 region has 12 residues. Trimming shortened V by 4 bases and J by 4 bases, and 10 bases separated the two germline ends. The germline V gene has CDR1 SQVTM and CDR2 ANQGSEA. CDR3 nucleotides: TGCAGCGTTGCTTCCCAGGTAGAGACCCAGTACTTC. This encodes CSVASQVETQYF.

The CDR3 DNA reads as TGTGCCAGCAGACCCACCAGGATAGATACATCTGGGGCCAACGTCCTGACTTTC. It encodes CASRPTRIDTSGANVLTF. This chain uses TRBV5-5 with TRBJ2-6; D gene unclear. Trimming shortened V by 5 bases and J by 1 base, and 19 bases separated the two germline ends. Germline loops: CDR1 SGHKS, CDR2 YYEKEE (reference sequence). CDR3 length: 18 residues. The full variable domain, its missing parts supplied by reference TRBV5-5 and TRBJ2-6, is DAGVTQSPTHLIKTRGQQVTLRCSPISGHKSVSWYQQVLGQGPQFIFQYYEKEERGRGNFPDRFSARQFPNYSSELNVNALLLGDSALYLCASRPTRIDTSGANVLTFGAGSRLTVL.

The CDR3 is CASSRTGRNTEAFF. The CDR3 region has the DNA TGTGCCAGCAGCCGTACAGGCCGGAACACTGAAGCTTTCTTT. V gene TRBV28 combines with J gene TRBJ1-1; D is perhaps TRBD1 (5 bases). Germline CDR1 MDHEN, CDR2 SYDVKM. The V gene lost 6 bases and the J gene lost 1 base, with 12 bases spanning the gap. The CDR3 spans 14 residues.

The CDR3 loop reads CASSYIAGAQETQYF. CDR3 DNA sequence: TGTGCCAGCAGCTACATAGCGGGGGCTCAAGAGACCCAGTACTTC. The chain has TRBV11-3 and TRBJ2-5, with TRBD2 identical over 9 bases. J was trimmed by 2 bases and V by 4 bases; bases with no gene match: 5. Germline CDR1 and CDR2: SGHNT and YENEEA. The CDR3 extends over 15 amino acids.

The chain employs TRBV28 and TRBJ2-3; no reliable D call. Germline CDR1 is MDHEN and CDR2 is SYDVKM. This CDR3 has 14 residues. Trimming shortened V by 3 bases and J by 1 base, and 8 bases separated the two germline ends. In DNA, the CDR3 is TGTGCCAGCAGTTTGAGTGGGCGCACAGATACGCAGTATTTT. As protein: CASSLSGRTDTQYF.

The chain combines TRBV28 with TRBJ2-7, with 9 bases fitting TRBD1. The trim removed 4 bases at V and 3 bases at J, leaving 7 bases unmatched. Germline CDR1 and CDR2: MDHEN and SYDVKM. CDR3 size: 15 residues. The CDR3 loop reads CASSSGTGYGYEQYF. The CDR3 region has the DNA TGTGCCAGCAGTTCGGGGACAGGGTATGGCTACGAGCAGTACTTC.

This clone has just one count. CDR3 region: CASTRSRDRRNEKLFF. For the CDR3, the DNA is TGTGCCAGCACCAGGTCTCGGGACAGGAGAAATGAAAAACTGTTTTTT. This chain joins TRBV2 and TRBJ1-4; the match to TRBD1 covers 8 bases. Germline CDR1 SNHLY, CDR2 FYNNEI. This CDR3 has 16 residues. V was pared by 7 bases and J by 5 bases, with 12 bases of the junction left unmatched.

Concerning this clone itself: This sample includes further DNA sequences coding for the same CDR3. J is TRBJ1-1 and V is TRBV5-1, with TRBD1 matching over 11 bases. V dropped 4 bases and J dropped 4; count of bases not matched to a gene: 3. Germline V gene sequence: CDR1 SGHRS, CDR2 YFSETQ. This CDR3 spans 14 amino acids. The CDR3 reads CASSLGTGGTEAFF. CDR3 DNA sequence: TGCGCCAGCAGCCTCGGGACAGGGGGCACTGAAGCTTTCTTT. Complete variable domain (other parts from reference TRBV5-1 and TRBJ1-1): KAGVTQTPRYLIKTRGQQVTLSCSPISGHRSVSWYQQTPGQGLQFLFEYFSETQRNKGNFPGRFSGRQFSNSRSEMNVSTLELGDSALYLCASSLGTGGTEAFFGQGTRLTVV.

This clone is a singleton in its sample. CDR3 nucleotides: TGTGCCAGCAGTGAGGCGGGAGTAGAATATTTTGGGACCCAGTACTTC. Residues: CASSEAGVEYFGTQYF. This chain connects TRBV6-1 to TRBJ2-5, with 7 bases aligning to TRBD2. V lost 3 bases and J lost 7; bases outside the gene matches: 14. In germline, CDR1 is MNHNS, CDR2 SASEGT. The CDR3 contains 16 residues.

The chain joins TRBV6-1 to TRBJ2-1; D is possibly TRBD2 (6 bases). The germline V and J ends were trimmed by 1 base and 8 bases, with 12 bases remaining between them. The V gene's germline CDR1 is MNHNS and CDR2 SASEGT. This CDR3 region has 14 residues. CDR3 bases: TGTGCCAGCAGTGAAGGCTACCCGGGGGATGAGCAGTTCTTC. Amino acid sequence: CASSEGYPGDEQFF.

The chain recombines TRBV5-1 with TRBJ2-5, with 7 nucleotides matching TRBD2. This CDR3 has 15 residues. Germline assignment: CDR1 SGHRS and CDR2 YFSETQ. V lost 0 bases and J lost 2; bases outside the gene matches: 4. The CDR3 is CASSLGAGAQETQYF. Here the CDR3 DNA reads TGCGCCAGCAGCTTGGGGGCGGGAGCGCAAGAGACCCAGTACTTC.

A few counts support this clone. This sequence joins TRBV15 and TRBJ1-5; TRBD1 aligns across 8 bases. Germline CDR1 reads LNHNV; CDR2 reads YYDKDF (reference sequence). The CDR3 runs to 15 residues. The J segment lost 7 bases and the V segment lost 2 bases, leaving 7 bases of the junction unmatched. The CDR3 coding sequence is TGTGCCACCAGCAGAATTGGACAGGGTGGCCAGCCCCAGCATTTT. It specifies CATSRIGQGGQPQHF.

V and J are TRBV6-5 and TRBJ1-1; the D gene is possibly TRBD1 (6 bases). Germline loops: CDR1 MNHEY, CDR2 SVGAGI. Trimming took off 0 bases at V and 2 bases at J, with 13 bases between the two ends. This CDR3 region has 16 residues. CDR3 in amino acids: CASSYSSQGPNTEAFF. In nucleotides, the CDR3 is TGTGCCAGCAGTTACTCCTCACAGGGCCCCAACACTGAAGCTTTCTTT.

This clone was seen just once. The chain links TRBV27 to TRBJ2-7; 7 bases are shared with TRBD2. CDR1 and CDR2 from the germline V gene are MNHEY and SMNVEV (reference sequence). V was pared by 8 bases and J by 5 bases, with 6 bases of the junction left unmatched. The CDR3 is 12 amino acids. The CDR3 sequence is CASSRAGDEQYF. CDR3 nucleotide sequence: TGTGCCAGCTCGAGGGCGGGGGACGAGCAGTACTTC.

J is TRBJ2-3 and V is TRBV27; 10 bases agree with TRBD2. Germline V gene data show CDR1 as MNHEY and CDR2 as SMNVEV (reference sequence). The CDR3 covers 14 residues. V trimming: 6 bases; J trimming: 8 bases; junction bases outside the gene matches: 8. CDR3 nucleotide sequence: TGTGCCAGCAGATTAGCGGGGGGCCCGGCTACGCAGTATTTT. Translating gives CASRLAGGPATQYF.

The gene calls are TRBV19 and TRBJ1-2, with D tentatively TRBD1 (5 bases). The V gene's germline CDR1 is LNHDA and CDR2 SQIVND (reference sequence). This CDR3 is built from 15 residues. The V end was cut by 0 bases, the J end by 5 bases, with 13 bases between. The CDR3 DNA reads as TGTGCCAGTAGTATAGATGGACACCGAATGTATGGCTACACCTTC. Translation gives CASSIDGHRMYGYTF.

This chain joins TRBV7-8 and TRBJ2-1; D uncertain. The germline CDR1 and CDR2 sequences are SGHVS and FQNEAQ. This CDR3 has 15 amino acids. V gave up 0 bases and J gave up 2 bases, with 8 bases separating them. CDR3 sequence (DNA): TGTGCCAGCAGCTTAGCCAGCGTAACCTACAATGAGCAGTTCTTC. Protein sequence: CASSLASVTYNEQFF.

The chain carries TRBV12-5 and TRBJ2-5, with TRBD2 matching 11 bases. CDR1 is LGHNT, CDR2 FRNRAP, per germline. V was pared by 0 bases and J by 7 bases, with 16 bases of the junction left unmatched. The CDR3 has 19 amino acids. The CDR3 sequence is CASGLVAQTSGGVGVTQYF. For the CDR3, the DNA is TGTGCTAGTGGTTTGGTAGCCCAAACTAGCGGGGGTGTAGGAGTGACCCAGTACTTC.

As regards this clone: Other DNA sequences in this specimen translate into the identical CDR3. This chain uses TRBV5-1 with TRBJ2-7; 11 bases align to TRBD1. Germline V gene sequence: CDR1 SGHRS, CDR2 YFSETQ. The CDR3 is 14 residues long. Germline trimming cut 4 bases from V and 2 bases from J; bases unmatched to any gene: 2. CDR3 sequence (DNA): TGCGCCAGCAGCCCGGGACAGGGGGCCTACGAGCAGTACTTC. This codes for CASSPGQGAYEQYF.

The V gene is TRBV7-3, the J gene TRBJ2-1, with 10 bases matching TRBD2. Germline CDR1 reads SGHTA; CDR2 reads FQGTGA. The length of the CDR3 is 17 residues. The ends lost 4 bases at V and 4 bases at J; junction bases unmatched: 10. The CDR3 coding sequence is TGTGCCAGCAGCTGTCTAGCGGGAGAGGGAGAGTACAATGAGCAGTTCTTC. This translates into CASSCLAGEGEYNEQFF. Based on the CDR3 plus reference TRBV7-3 and TRBJ2-1, the full variable domain is GAGVSQTPSNKVTEKGKYVELRCDPISGHTALYWYRQSLGQGPEFLIYFQGTGAADDSGLPNDRFFAVRPEGSVSTLKIQRTERGDSAVYLCASSCLAGEGEYNEQFFGPGTRLTVL.

This rearrangement joins TRBV15 to TRBJ1-1; the D gene is possibly TRBD1 (5 bases). CDR3 length: 16 amino acids. V was clipped by 0 bases and J by 2 bases, with 13 bases between them. Germline values: CDR1 LNHNV, CDR2 YYDKDF (reference sequence). The CDR3 reads CATSRDPGGVNTEAFF. The CDR3 nucleotides read TGTGCCACCAGCAGAGATCCGGGGGGAGTTAACACTGAAGCTTTCTTT.

The DNA for the CDR3 is TGTGCCAGCAGCTTGTGGCGGGAGAACACCGGGGAGCTGTTTTTT. This encodes CASSLWRENTGELFF. The J gene is TRBJ2-2, the V gene TRBV5-4; a possible D gene is TRBD2 (6 bases). Germline V lookup: CDR1 SGHNT, CDR2 YYREEE (reference sequence). V lost 1 base to trimming and J lost 1 base, with 8 bases between them. The CDR3 covers 15 residues.